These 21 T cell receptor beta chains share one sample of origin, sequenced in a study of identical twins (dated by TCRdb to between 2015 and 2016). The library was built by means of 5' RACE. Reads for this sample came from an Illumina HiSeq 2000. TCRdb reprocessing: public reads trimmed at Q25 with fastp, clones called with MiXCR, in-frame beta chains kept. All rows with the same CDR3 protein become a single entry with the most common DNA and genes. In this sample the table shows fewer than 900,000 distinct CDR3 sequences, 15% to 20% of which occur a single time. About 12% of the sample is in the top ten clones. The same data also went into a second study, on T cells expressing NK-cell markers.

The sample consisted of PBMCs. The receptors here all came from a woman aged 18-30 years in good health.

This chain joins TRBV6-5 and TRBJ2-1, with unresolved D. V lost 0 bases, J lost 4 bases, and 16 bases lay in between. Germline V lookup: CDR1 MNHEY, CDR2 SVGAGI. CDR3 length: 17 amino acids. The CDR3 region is CASSYSGSIPSYNEQFF. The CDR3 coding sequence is TGTGCCAGCAGTTACTCGGGTAGCATCCCTTCTTACAATGAGCAGTTCTTC.

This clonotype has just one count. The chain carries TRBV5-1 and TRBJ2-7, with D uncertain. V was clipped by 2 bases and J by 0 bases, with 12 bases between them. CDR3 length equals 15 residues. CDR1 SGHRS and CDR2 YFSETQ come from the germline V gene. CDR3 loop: CASSFGSSNSYEQYF. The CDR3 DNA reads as TGCGCCAGCAGCTTCGGCAGCAGCAACTCCTACGAGCAGTACTTC. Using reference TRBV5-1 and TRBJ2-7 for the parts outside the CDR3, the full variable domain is KAGVTQTPRYLIKTRGQQVTLSCSPISGHRSVSWYQQTPGQGLQFLFEYFSETQRNKGNFPGRFSGRQFSNSRSEMNVSTLELGDSALYLCASSFGSSNSYEQYFGPGTRLTVT.

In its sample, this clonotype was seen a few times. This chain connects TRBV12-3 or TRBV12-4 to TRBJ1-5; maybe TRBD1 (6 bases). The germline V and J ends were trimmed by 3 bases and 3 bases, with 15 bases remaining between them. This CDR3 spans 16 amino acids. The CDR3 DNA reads TGTGCCAGCAGTTTTGGCAATAGGGGGGCCAATCAGCCCCAGCATTTT. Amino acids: CASSFGNRGANQPQHF.

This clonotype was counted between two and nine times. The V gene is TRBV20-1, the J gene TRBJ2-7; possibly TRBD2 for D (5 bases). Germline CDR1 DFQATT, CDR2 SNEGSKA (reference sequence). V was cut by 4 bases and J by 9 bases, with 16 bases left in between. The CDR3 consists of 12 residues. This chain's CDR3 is CSATNFPEGQYF. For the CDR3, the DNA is TGCAGTGCTACCAACTTCCCAGAGGGGCAGTACTTC.

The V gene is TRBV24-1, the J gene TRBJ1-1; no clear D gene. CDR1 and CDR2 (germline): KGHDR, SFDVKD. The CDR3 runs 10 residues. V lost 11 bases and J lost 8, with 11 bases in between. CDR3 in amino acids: CANRDGEAFF. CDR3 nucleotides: TGTGCCAACAGAGACGGGGAAGCTTTCTTT.

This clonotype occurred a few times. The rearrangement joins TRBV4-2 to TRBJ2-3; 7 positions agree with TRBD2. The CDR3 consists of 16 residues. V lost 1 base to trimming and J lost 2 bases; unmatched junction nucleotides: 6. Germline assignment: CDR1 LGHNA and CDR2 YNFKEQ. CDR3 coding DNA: TGTGCCAGCAGCCAAGTAACGGGGGGAAACACAGATACGCAGTATTTT. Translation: CASSQVTGGNTDTQYF.

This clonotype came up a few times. The CDR3 sequence is CASSLMFSGRSSGRYGYTF. CDR3 in DNA: TGTGCCAGCAGCTTAATGTTTTCGGGGAGGTCGAGTGGGAGGTATGGCTACACCTTC. The chain couples TRBV11-2 to TRBJ1-2; the D is unclear. CDR1 is SGHAT and CDR2 is FQNNGV in the germline V gene. Trimming cost V 2 bases and J 5 bases, with 27 bases left between them. The CDR3 is made up of 19 amino acids.

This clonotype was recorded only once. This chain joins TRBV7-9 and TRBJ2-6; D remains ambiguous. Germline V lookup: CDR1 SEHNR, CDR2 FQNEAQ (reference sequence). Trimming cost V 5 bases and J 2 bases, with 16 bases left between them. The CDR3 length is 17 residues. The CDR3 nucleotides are TGTGCCAGCAGCCTAGGGTCGGGTAACCCTGGGGCCAACGTCCTGACTTTC. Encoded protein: CASSLGSGNPGANVLTF.

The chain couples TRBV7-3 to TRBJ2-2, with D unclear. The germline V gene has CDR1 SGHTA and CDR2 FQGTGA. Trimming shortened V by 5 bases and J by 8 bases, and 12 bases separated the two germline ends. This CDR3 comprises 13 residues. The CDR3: CASSRAQTGELFF. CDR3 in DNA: TGTGCCAGCAGCAGGGCTCAGACTGGGGAGCTGTTTTTT.

CDR3 region: CASSPTTATEQYF. The CDR3 DNA reads as TGTGCCAGCAGCCCTACGACCGCGACGGAGCAGTACTTC. The rearrangement links TRBV7-9 to TRBJ2-7; D call uncertain. The germline V gene encodes CDR1 SEHNR and CDR2 FQNEAQ (reference sequence). There are 13 residues in the CDR3. V shed 5 bases and J shed 7 bases, with 15 bases lying between them.

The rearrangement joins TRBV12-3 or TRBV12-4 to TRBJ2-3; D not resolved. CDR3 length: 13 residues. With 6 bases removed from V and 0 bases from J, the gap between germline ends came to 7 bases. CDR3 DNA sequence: TGTGCCAGCAGGATGATGAGCACAGATACGCAGTATTTT. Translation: CASRMMSTDTQYF.

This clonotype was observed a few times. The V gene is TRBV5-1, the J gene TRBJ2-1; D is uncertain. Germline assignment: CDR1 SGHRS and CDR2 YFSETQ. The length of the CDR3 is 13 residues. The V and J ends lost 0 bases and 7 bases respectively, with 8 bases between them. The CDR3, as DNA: TGCGCCAGCAGCTTGGCCGGGCGGAATGAGCAGTTCTTC. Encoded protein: CASSLAGRNEQFF.

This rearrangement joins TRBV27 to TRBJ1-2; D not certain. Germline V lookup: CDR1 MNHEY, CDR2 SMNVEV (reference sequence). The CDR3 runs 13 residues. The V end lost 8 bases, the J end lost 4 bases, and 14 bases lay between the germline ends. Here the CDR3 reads CASARTSVYGYTF. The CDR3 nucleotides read TGTGCCAGCGCGCGGACTTCGGTCTATGGCTACACCTTC.

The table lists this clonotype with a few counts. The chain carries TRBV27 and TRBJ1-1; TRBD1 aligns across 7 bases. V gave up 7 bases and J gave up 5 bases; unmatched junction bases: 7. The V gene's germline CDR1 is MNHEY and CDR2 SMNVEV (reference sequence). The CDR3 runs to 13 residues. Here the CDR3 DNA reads TGTGCCAGCAAAGACAGGGCTCGAACTGAAGCTTTCTTT. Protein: CASKDRARTEAFF.

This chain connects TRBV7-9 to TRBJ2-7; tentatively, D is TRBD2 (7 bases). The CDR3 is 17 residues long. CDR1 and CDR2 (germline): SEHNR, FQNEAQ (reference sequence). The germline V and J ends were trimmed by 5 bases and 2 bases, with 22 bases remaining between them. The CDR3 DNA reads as TGTGCCAGCAGCCCCCCTGCGGTGCGGGGGCGAACCTACGAGCAGTACTTC. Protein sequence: CASSPPAVRGRTYEQYF.

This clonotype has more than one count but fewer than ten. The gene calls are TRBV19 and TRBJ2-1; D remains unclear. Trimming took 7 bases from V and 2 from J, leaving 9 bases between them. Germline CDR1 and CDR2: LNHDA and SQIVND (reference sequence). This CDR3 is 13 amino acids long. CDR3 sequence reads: CASNTGPYNEQFF. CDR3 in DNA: TGTGCCAGTAATACCGGCCCCTACAATGAGCAGTTCTTC.

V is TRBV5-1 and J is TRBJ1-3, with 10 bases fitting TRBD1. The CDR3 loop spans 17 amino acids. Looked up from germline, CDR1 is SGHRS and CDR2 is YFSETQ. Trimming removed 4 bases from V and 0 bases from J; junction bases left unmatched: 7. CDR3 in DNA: TGCGCCAGCAGCCCTTGGACAGGGGGTTCCTCTGGAAACACCATATATTTT. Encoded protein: CASSPWTGGSSGNTIYF.

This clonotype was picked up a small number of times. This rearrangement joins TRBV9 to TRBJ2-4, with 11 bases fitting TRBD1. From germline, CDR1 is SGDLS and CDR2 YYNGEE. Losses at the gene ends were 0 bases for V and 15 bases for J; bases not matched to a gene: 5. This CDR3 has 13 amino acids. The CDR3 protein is CASSVGDRGSLYF. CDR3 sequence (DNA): TGTGCCAGCAGCGTAGGGGACAGGGGGTCGTTGTACTTC.

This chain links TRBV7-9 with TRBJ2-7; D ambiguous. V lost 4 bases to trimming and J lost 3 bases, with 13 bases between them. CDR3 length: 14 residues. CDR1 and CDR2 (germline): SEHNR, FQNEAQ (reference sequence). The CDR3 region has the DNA TGTGCCAGCAGCTCCCCCGATAACTTCTACGAGCAGTACTTC. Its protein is CASSSPDNFYEQYF.

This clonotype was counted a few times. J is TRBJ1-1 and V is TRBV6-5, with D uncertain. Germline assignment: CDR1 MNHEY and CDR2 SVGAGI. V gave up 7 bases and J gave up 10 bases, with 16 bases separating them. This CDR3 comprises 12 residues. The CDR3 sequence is CASTDSVKGAFF. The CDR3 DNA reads TGTGCCAGCACTGATTCGGTTAAAGGAGCTTTCTTT.

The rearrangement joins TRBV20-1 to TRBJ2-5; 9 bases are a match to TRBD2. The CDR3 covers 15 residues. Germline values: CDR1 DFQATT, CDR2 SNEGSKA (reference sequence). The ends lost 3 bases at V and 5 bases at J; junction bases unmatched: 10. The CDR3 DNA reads TGCAGTGCTAGGCAGAGTAGCGGGAGCTGGGAGACCCAGTACTTC. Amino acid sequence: CSARQSSGSWETQYF.